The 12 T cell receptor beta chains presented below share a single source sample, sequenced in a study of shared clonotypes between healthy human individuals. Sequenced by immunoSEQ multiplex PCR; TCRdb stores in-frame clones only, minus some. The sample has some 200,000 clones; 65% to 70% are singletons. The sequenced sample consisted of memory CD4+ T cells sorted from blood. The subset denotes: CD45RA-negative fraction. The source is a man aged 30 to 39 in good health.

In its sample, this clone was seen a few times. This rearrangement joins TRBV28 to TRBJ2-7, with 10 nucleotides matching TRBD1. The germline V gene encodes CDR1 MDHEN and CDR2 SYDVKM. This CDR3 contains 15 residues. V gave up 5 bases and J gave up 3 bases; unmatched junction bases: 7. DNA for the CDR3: TGTGCCAGCAGTAATACGGGACAGGGGCTCTACGAGCAGTACTTC. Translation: CASSNTGQGLYEQYF.

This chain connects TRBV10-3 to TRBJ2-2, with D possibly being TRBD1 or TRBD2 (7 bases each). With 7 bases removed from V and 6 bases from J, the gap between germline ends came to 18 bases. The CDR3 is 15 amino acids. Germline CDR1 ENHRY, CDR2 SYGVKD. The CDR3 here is CAIMGQRGAPGELFF. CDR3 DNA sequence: TGTGCCATCATGGGACAGCGGGGAGCTCCCGGGGAGCTGTTTTTT.

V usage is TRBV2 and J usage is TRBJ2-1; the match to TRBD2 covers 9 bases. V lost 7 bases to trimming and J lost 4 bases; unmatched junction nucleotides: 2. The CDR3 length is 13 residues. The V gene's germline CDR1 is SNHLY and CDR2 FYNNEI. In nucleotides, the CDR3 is TGTGCCAGCACCAGCGGGGGGTACAATGAGCAGTTCTTC. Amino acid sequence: CASTSGGYNEQFF.

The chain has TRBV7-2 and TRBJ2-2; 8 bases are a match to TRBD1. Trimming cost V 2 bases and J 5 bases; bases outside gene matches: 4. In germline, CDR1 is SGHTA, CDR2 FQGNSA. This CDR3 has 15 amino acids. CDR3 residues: CASSLNRGRTGELFF. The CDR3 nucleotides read TGTGCCAGCAGCTTAAACAGGGGGAGGACCGGGGAGCTGTTTTTT. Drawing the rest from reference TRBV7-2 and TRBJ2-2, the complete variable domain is GAGVSQSPSNKVTEKGKDVELRCDPISGHTALYWYRQSLGQGLEFLIYFQGNSAPDKSGLPSDRFSAERTGGSVSTLTIQRTQQEDSAVYLCASSLNRGRTGELFFGEGSRLTVL.

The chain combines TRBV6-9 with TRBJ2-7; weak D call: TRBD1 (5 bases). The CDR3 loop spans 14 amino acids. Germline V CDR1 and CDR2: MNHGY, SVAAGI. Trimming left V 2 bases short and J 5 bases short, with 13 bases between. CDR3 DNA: TGTGCCAGCAGTTATCCCCGGCAGGGCAACGAGCAGTACTTC. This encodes CASSYPRQGNEQYF.

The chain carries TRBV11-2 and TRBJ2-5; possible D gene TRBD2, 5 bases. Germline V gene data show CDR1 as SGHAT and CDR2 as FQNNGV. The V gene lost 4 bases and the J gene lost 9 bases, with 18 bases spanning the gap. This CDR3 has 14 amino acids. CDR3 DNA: TGTGCCAGCAGCTACGTAGGACGGGCCGGGGCCCAGTACTTC. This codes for CASSYVGRAGAQYF.

The DNA for the CDR3 is TGTGCCAGCTCACCACAGCTAGCGGGGCAGAACAATGAGCAGTTCTTC. This translates into CASSPQLAGQNNEQFF. The chain recombines TRBV18 with TRBJ2-1, with 9 bases identical to TRBD2. This CDR3 has 16 residues. The germline V gene encodes CDR1 KGHSH and CDR2 LQKENI. Trimming cost V 1 base and J 5 bases; bases outside gene matches: 6.

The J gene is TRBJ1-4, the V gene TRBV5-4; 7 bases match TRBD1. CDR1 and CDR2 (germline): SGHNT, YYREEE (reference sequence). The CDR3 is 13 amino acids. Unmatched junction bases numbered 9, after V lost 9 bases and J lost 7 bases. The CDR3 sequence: CATQDRNFEKLFF. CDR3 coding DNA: TGTGCCACGCAGGACAGGAATTTTGAAAAACTGTTTTTT. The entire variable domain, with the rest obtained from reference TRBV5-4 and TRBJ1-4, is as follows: ETGVTQSPTHLIKTRGQQVTLRCSSQSGHNTVSWYQQALGQGPQFIFQYYREEENGRGNFPPRFSGLQFPNYSSELNVNALELDDSALYLCATQDRNFEKLFFGSGTQLSVL.

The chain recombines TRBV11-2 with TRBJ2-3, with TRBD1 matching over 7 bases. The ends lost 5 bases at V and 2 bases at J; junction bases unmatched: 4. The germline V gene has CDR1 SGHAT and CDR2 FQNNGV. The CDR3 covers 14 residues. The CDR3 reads CASSLGGLTDTQYF. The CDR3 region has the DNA TGTGCCAGCAGCCTAGGGGGCCTCACAGATACGCAGTATTTT.

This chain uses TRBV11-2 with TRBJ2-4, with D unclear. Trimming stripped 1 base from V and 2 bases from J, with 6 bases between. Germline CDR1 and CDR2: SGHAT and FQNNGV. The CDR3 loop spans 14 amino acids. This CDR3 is CASSLGLSKNIQYF. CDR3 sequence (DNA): TGTGCCAGCAGCTTAGGTCTGTCCAAAAACATTCAGTACTTC.

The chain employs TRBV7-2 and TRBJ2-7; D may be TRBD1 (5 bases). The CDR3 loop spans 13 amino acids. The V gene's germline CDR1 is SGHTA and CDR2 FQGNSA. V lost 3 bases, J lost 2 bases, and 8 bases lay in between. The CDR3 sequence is CASSLDIAYEQYF. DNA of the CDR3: TGTGCCAGCAGCTTGGACATCGCCTACGAGCAGTACTTC.

This chain's CDR3 is CASSLLRGLAEQFF. In nucleotides, the CDR3 is TGTGCCAGCAGCTTGCTGAGGGGGCTCGCGGAGCAGTTCTTC. This chain uses TRBV5-6 with TRBJ2-1, with 7 bases lining up with TRBD1. The CDR3 sequence is 14 residues long. Germline assignment: CDR1 SGHDT and CDR2 YYEEEE. V lost 1 base to trimming and J lost 10 bases; unmatched junction nucleotides: 8.